Below are 24 T cell receptor beta chains sequenced from a single sample in a study of radiotherapy plus CTLA-4 blockade in lung cancer. Assay used: immunoSEQ multiplex PCR; TCRdb lists only in-frame clones, some missing. This table holds about 80,000 clones, approximately 83% found once. The sample here was peripheral blood, taken from a patient treated with radiotherapy plus ipilimumab. These TCRs come from a human donor with non-small cell lung cancer who had a partial response to radiotherapy plus ipilimumab.

Concerning this clone: An end of the junction differs from the germline gene, which may be a read error. Distinct nucleotide sequences in the sample also encode this CDR3. The chain joins TRBV7-9 to TRBJ2-6, with TRBD1 as a possible D gene (6 bases). CDR1 is SEHNR, CDR2 FQNEAQ, per germline (reference sequence). This CDR3 contains 15 residues. CDR3 residues: CASSLQGAGANVLTF. The CDR3 coding sequence is TGCGCCAGCAGCTTACAGGGCGCTGGGGCCAACGTCCTGACTTTC.

The chain uses TRBV5-4 and TRBJ2-1; 9 bases are shared with TRBD1. Looked up from germline, CDR1 is SGHNT and CDR2 is YYREEE (reference sequence). The length of the CDR3 is 14 residues. V gave up 0 bases and J gave up 8 bases; unmatched junction bases: 3. CDR3 DNA sequence: TGTGCCAGCAGCTTGGCAAGGACAGGGGATGAGCAGTTCTTC. This translates into CASSLARTGDEQFF.

The chain couples TRBV19 to TRBJ2-5; D might be TRBD1 (6 bases). Trimming cost V 4 bases and J 1 base, with 10 bases left between them. The CDR3 is 14 residues long. CDR1 and CDR2 (germline): LNHDA, SQIVND (reference sequence). This CDR3 is CASSKGQLQETQYF. The CDR3 DNA reads TGTGCCAGTAGTAAAGGACAGCTCCAAGAGACCCAGTACTTC.

The rearrangement uses TRBV5-1 and TRBJ2-5, with 10 bases lining up with TRBD1. V dropped 2 bases and J dropped 5; count of bases not matched to a gene: 6. The CDR3 totals 15 residues. Germline assignment: CDR1 SGHRS and CDR2 YFSETQ. CDR3 coding DNA: TGCGCCAGCAGCTTAGGGACAGGGGAGTGGGAGACCCAGTACTTC. This gives the protein CASSLGTGEWETQYF.

The J gene is TRBJ2-1, the V gene TRBV4-1; 9 bases match TRBD2. The CDR3 contains 16 residues. Germline V lookup: CDR1 MGHRA, CDR2 YSYEKL. The V gene end was trimmed by 3 bases and the J gene end by 3 bases; junction bases not matched to a gene: 6. The CDR3 protein is CASSHISGSFYNEQFF. CDR3 sequence (DNA): TGCGCCAGCAGCCACATTAGCGGGAGTTTCTACAATGAGCAGTTCTTC.

The gene calls are TRBV28 and TRBJ1-2; tentative D call: TRBD1 (6 bases). Germline-derived CDR1 and CDR2 are MDHEN and SYDVKM. V was trimmed by 10 bases and J by 4 bases, leaving 16 bases between them. This CDR3 has 13 amino acids. CDR3 coding DNA: TGTGCCATCGACAGGATCGCATCCTATGGCTACACCTTC. It specifies CAIDRIASYGYTF.

The chain links TRBV29-1 to TRBJ2-1; 10 bases agree with TRBD1. With V trimmed by 7 bases and J by 10 bases, 10 bases remained unmatched. The germline gives CDR1 SQVTM, CDR2 ANQGSEA. The CDR3 runs 13 residues. The CDR3 DNA follows: TGCAGCGCCCGTGGAGGACAGGGGGGAGAGCAGTTCTTC. It encodes CSARGGQGGEQFF.

This sequence joins TRBV7-2 and TRBJ2-1; 8 bases are shared with TRBD2. Germline assignment: CDR1 SGHTA and CDR2 FQGNSA. The CDR3 is 13 residues long. Trimming cost V 2 bases and J 12 bases; bases outside gene matches: 6. CDR3 amino acids: CASSLTILAGQFF. Written as DNA, the CDR3 is TGTGCCAGCAGCTTAACGATCCTAGCGGGGCAGTTCTTC. Variable domain in full (rest from reference TRBV7-2 and TRBJ2-1): GAGVSQSPSNKVTEKGKDVELRCDPISGHTALYWYRQSLGQGLEFLIYFQGNSAPDKSGLPSDRFSAERTGGSVSTLTIQRTQQEDSAVYLCASSLTILAGQFFGPGTRLTVL.

The chain couples TRBV28 to TRBJ1-2; D is perhaps TRBD1 (5 bases). This CDR3 is 13 amino acids long. Trimming took 7 bases from V and 0 from J, leaving 9 bases between them. Germline V gives CDR1 MDHEN, CDR2 SYDVKM. CDR3 nucleotide sequence: TGTGCCAGCACGACAGTTTCTAACTATGGCTACACCTTC. Its translation is CASTTVSNYGYTF.

V gene TRBV6-1 combines with J gene TRBJ1-2; D perhaps matches TRBD1 (6 bases). Germline V gives CDR1 MNHNS, CDR2 SASEGT. The CDR3 is 13 residues long. Trimming stripped 4 bases from V and 3 bases from J, with 9 bases between. The DNA of the CDR3 is TGTGCCAGCAGTGCGGACAGCTACTATGGCTACACCTTC. As protein: CASSADSYYGYTF.

This clone was recorded once. The chain is built from TRBV9 and TRBJ2-7, with TRBD2 identical over 7 bases. Germline-derived CDR1 and CDR2 are SGDLS and YYNGEE. CDR3 length equals 14 residues. V was pared by 0 bases and J by 4 bases, with 4 bases of the junction left unmatched. DNA for the CDR3: TGTGCCAGCAGCGTAGACGGCGGGAGTTACGAGCAGTACTTC. It translates to CASSVDGGSYEQYF.

The rearrangement links TRBV2 to TRBJ1-1; no definite D call. V was shortened by 6 bases and J by 0 bases, with 8 bases between the two germline ends. In germline, CDR1 is SNHLY, CDR2 FYNNEI. The CDR3 runs to 13 residues. The CDR3 coding sequence is TGTGCCAGCAGGAGCACAGTGAACACTGAAGCTTTCTTT. It codes for CASRSTVNTEAFF.

This chain uses TRBV9 with TRBJ1-2; 9 nucleotides line up with TRBD1. The CDR3 extends over 16 amino acids. Trimming removed 4 bases from V and 4 bases from J; junction bases left unmatched: 11. Germline V gives CDR1 SGDLS, CDR2 YYNGEE. CDR3 in DNA: TGTGCCAGCAGCCCATCCTCCGGGACAGGGCCCTATGGCTACACCTTC. It is translated as CASSPSSGTGPYGYTF. Full variable domain (missing parts from reference TRBV9 and TRBJ1-2): DSGVTQTPKHLITATGQRVTLRCSPRSGDLSVYWYQQSLDQGLQFLIQYYNGEERAKGNILERFSAQQFPDLHSELNLSSLELGDSALYFCASSPSSGTGPYGYTFGSGTRLTVV.

This sequence joins TRBV6-5 and TRBJ1-4; weak D call: TRBD1 (6 bases). Per germline, CDR1 MNHEY and CDR2 SVGAGI. Trimming pared 6 bases from V and 8 bases from J, leaving 13 bases between. CDR3 size: 13 residues. This CDR3 reads CASRANRDEKLFF. CDR3 coding DNA: TGTGCCAGCAGAGCGAACAGGGACGAAAAACTGTTTTTT.

The chain joins TRBV11-1 to TRBJ2-7; 9 bases map to TRBD1. The CDR3 runs 15 residues. V lost 0 bases to trimming and J lost 1 base; unmatched junction nucleotides: 1. Germline CDR1 SGHAT, CDR2 FQDESV (reference sequence). The CDR3 sequence is CASSLAGTGSYEQYF. The CDR3 DNA sequence: TGTGCCAGCAGCTTAGCCGGGACAGGGTCCTACGAGCAGTACTTC. The complete variable domain, with remaining parts taken from reference TRBV11-1 and TRBJ2-7, reads EAEVAQSPRYKITEKSQAVAFWCDPISGHATLYWYRQILGQGPELLVQFQDESVVDDSQLPKDRFSAERLKGVDSTLKIQPAELGDSAMYLCASSLAGTGSYEQYFGPGTRLTVT.

This chain links TRBV5-6 with TRBJ2-3; 9 bases are a match to TRBD2. Germline CDR1 reads SGHDT; CDR2 reads YYEEEE. The CDR3 extends over 16 amino acids. Germline trimming cut 1 base from V and 4 bases from J; bases unmatched to any gene: 7. The DNA of the CDR3 is TGTGCCAGCAGCTTGCGAAGCGGGAGGAACGCAGATACGCAGTATTTT. Its protein product is CASSLRSGRNADTQYF.

The chain recombines TRBV6-6 with TRBJ2-1, with D possibly TRBD2 on 6 matching bases. This CDR3 has 15 amino acids. Trimming took off 2 bases at V and 4 bases at J, with 12 bases between the two ends. The germline V gene has CDR1 MNHNY and CDR2 SVGAGI (reference sequence). In DNA form, the CDR3 reads TGTGCCAGCAGTTACGGGTCGGGAGCTTACAATGAGCAGTTCTTC. Protein product: CASSYGSGAYNEQFF.

V usage is TRBV5-1 and J usage is TRBJ2-5, with D possibly TRBD2 on 6 matching bases. The V and J ends lost 7 bases and 1 base respectively, with 17 bases between them. The CDR3 contains 15 residues. CDR1 is SGHRS, CDR2 YFSETQ, per germline. Written as DNA, the CDR3 is TGCGCCAGCGCCCTGCGGGGTGGTACCCAAGAGACCCAGTACTTC. It codes for CASALRGGTQETQYF. The whole variable domain, filled in from reference TRBV5-1 and TRBJ2-5, reads KAGVTQTPRYLIKTRGQQVTLSCSPISGHRSVSWYQQTPGQGLQFLFEYFSETQRNKGNFPGRFSGRQFSNSRSEMNVSTLELGDSALYLCASALRGGTQETQYFGPGTRLLVL.

The V call is TRBV6-5, the J call TRBJ2-5; possible D gene TRBD2, 6 bases. Germline-derived CDR1 and CDR2 are MNHEY and SVGAGI. The V and J ends lost 6 bases and 5 bases respectively, with 16 bases between them. The length of the CDR3 is 14 residues. The CDR3 DNA follows: TGTGCCAGCAGCCCCAAAGGAGGGAGCGAGACCCAGTACTTC. It translates to CASSPKGGSETQYF.

The chain joins TRBV9 to TRBJ1-4, with D perhaps matching TRBD1 (5 bases). Trimming cost V 4 bases and J 8 bases, with 18 bases left between them. This CDR3 is built from 15 residues. The V gene's germline CDR1 is SGDLS and CDR2 YYNGEE. CDR3 loop: CASSPRRGKGEKLFF. The CDR3, as DNA: TGTGCCAGCAGCCCCCGGAGGGGTAAAGGCGAAAAACTGTTTTTT.

The rearrangement uses TRBV30 and TRBJ2-3, with a weak D call TRBD2 (6 bases). This CDR3 region has 15 residues. Germline V gives CDR1 GTSNPN, CDR2 SVGIG (reference sequence). V lost 1 base and J 3 bases, leaving 14 bases between the germline ends. The CDR3 coding sequence is TGTGCCTGGAGTGAAAGTAGCGGAATGACAGATACGCAGTATTTT. Protein sequence: CAWSESSGMTDTQYF.

This rearrangement joins TRBV23-1 to TRBJ1-4; unclear D gene. TRBV23-1 is identified as an open reading frame with a role that is uncertain. The CDR3 has 15 residues. The V end lost 7 bases, the J end lost 4 bases, and 16 bases lay between the germline ends. This CDR3 reads CASKIFGQDNEKLFF. CDR3 sequence (DNA): TGCGCCAGCAAAATCTTTGGTCAGGATAATGAAAAACTGTTTTTT.

The chain recombines TRBV6-6 with TRBJ1-5; 7 bases line up with TRBD1. Trimming at V came to 4 bases and at J to 3 bases, leaving 6 bases not matched to a gene. CDR3 length equals 15 residues. From germline, CDR1 is MNHNY and CDR2 SVGAGI (reference sequence). The CDR3 reads CASSWGQGDNQPQHF. Written as DNA, the CDR3 is TGTGCCAGCAGTTGGGGTCAGGGGGACAATCAGCCCCAGCATTTT.

The chain recombines TRBV4-3 with TRBJ2-5; weak D call: TRBD2 (6 bases). Germline V gives CDR1 LGHNA, CDR2 YSLEER. CDR3 length equals 16 residues. The ends were cut back, 1 base at V and 2 bases at J, with 14 bases in the middle. CDR3 DNA: TGCGCCAGCAGCCAAGTCCTTTACCGGGGGCAAGAGACCCAGTACTTC. It encodes CASSQVLYRGQETQYF.